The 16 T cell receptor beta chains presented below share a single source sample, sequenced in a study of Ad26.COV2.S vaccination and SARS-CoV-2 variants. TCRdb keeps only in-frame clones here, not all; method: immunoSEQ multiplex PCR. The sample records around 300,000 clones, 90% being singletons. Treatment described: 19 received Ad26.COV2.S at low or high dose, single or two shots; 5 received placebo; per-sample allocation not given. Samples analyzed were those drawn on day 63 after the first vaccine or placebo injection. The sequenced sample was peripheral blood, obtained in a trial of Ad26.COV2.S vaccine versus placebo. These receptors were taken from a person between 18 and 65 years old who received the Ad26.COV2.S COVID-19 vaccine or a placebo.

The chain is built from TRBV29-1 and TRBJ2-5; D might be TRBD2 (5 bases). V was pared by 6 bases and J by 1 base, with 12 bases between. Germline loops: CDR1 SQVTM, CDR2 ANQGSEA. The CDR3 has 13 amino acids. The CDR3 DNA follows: TGCAGCGTCCGCGGGCGGATCCAAGAGACCCAGTACTTC. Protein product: CSVRGRIQETQYF.

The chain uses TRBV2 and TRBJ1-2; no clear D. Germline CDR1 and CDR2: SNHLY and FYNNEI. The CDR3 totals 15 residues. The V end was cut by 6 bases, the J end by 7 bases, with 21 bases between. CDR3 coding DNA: TGTGCCAGCAGCCCCAACCCCCCGGGTTCCGGTGGCTACACCTTC. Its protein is CASSPNPPGSGGYTF.

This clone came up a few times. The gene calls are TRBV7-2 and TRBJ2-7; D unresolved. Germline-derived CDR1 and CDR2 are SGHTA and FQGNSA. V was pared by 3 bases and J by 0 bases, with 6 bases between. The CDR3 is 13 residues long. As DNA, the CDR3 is TGTGCCAGCAGCTTTTCCCGCTCCTACGAGCAGTACTTC. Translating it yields CASSFSRSYEQYF.

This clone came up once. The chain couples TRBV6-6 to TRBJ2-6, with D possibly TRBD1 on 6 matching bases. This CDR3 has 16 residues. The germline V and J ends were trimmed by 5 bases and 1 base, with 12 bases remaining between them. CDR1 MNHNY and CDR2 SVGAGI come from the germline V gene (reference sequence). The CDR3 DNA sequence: TGTGCCAGCAGTCGACAAACAGGGTCTGGGGCCAACGTCCTGACTTTC. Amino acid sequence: CASSRQTGSGANVLTF.

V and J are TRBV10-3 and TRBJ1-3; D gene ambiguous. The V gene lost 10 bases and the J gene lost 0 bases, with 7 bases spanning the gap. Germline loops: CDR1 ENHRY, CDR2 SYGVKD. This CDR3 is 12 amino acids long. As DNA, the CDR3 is TGTGCCACCAAGAGCTCTGGAAACACCATATATTTT. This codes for CATKSSGNTIYF.

The CDR3: CATATKGAGELFF. CDR3 DNA sequence: TGTGCCACCGCGACAAAGGGTGCCGGGGAGCTGTTTTTT. The V call is TRBV6-5, the J call TRBJ2-2; no clear D. Germline assignment: CDR1 MNHEY and CDR2 SVGAGI. The ends were cut back, 10 bases at V and 6 bases at J, with 15 bases in the middle. CDR3 length: 13 residues.

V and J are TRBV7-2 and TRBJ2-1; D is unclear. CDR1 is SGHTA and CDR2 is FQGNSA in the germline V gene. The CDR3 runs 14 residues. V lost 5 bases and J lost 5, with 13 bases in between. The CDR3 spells CASSPRLMNNEQFF. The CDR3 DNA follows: TGTGCCAGCAGCCCCCGGCTTATGAACAATGAGCAGTTCTTC.

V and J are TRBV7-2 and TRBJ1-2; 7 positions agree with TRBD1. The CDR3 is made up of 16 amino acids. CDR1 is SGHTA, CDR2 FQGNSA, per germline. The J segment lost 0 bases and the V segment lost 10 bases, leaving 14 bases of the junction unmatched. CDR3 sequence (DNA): TGTGCCAACGGGAAGGGGGCCCTAGTCTCTAACTATGGCTACACCTTC. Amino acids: CANGKGALVSNYGYTF.

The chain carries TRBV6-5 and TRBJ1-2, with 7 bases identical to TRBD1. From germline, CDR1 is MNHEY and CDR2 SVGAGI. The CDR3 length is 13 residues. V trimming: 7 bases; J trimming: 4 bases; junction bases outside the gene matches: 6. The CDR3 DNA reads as TGTGCCAGCACCGCGGGACAGCCCTATGGCTACACCTTC. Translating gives CASTAGQPYGYTF.

CDR3 DNA: TGTGCCAGCAGCTCCGAACTAGGGTGGCATACGCAGTATTTT. Translated: CASSSELGWHTQYF. This chain joins TRBV7-2 and TRBJ2-3, with D perhaps matching TRBD2 (5 bases). The CDR3 runs to 14 residues. The germline V and J ends were trimmed by 4 bases and 7 bases, with 15 bases remaining between them. CDR1 is SGHTA, CDR2 FQGNSA, per germline.

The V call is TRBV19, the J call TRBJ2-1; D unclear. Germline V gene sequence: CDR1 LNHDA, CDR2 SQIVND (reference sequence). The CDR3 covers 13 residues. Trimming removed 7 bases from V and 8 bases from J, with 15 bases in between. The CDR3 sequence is CASTDPLSDEQFF. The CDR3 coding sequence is TGTGCCAGTACCGATCCCCTTTCCGATGAGCAGTTCTTC.

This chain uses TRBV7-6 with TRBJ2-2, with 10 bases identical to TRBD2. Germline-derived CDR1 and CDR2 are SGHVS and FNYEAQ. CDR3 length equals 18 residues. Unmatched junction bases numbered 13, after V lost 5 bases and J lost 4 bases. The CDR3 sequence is CASSPGGGLAGVTGELFF. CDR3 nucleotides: TGTGCCAGCAGCCCTGGGGGGGGTCTAGCGGGAGTCACCGGGGAGCTGTTTTTT.

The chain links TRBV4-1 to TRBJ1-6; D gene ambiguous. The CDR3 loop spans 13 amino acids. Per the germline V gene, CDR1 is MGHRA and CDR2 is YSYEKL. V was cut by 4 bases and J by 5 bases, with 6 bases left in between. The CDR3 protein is CASSRENNSPLHF. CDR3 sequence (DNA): TGCGCCAGCAGCCGGGAGAATAATTCACCCCTCCACTTT.

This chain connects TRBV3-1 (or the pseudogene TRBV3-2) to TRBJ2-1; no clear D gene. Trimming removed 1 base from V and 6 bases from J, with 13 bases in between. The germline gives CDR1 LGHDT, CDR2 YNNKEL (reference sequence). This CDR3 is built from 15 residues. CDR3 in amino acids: CASSQASNVVNEQFF. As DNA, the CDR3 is TGTGCCAGCAGCCAAGCGAGCAACGTGGTCAATGAGCAGTTCTTC.

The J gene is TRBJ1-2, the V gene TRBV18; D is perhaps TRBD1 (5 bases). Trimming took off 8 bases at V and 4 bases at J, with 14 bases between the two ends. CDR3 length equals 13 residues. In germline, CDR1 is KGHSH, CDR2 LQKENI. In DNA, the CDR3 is TGTGCCAGCGTTCAGGGAGCCGCCTATGGCTACACCTTC. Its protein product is CASVQGAAYGYTF.

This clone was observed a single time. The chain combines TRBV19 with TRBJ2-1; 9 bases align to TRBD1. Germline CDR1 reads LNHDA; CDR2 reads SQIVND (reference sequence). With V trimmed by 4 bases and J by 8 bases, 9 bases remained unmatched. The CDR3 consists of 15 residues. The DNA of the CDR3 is TGTGCCAGTAGTACCCATCCGGGACAGGGCTATGAGCAGTTCTTC. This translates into CASSTHPGQGYEQFF.